This TCR beta chain was profiled in a study of T-cell reconstitution after alpha-beta-depleted transplantation in children. Library preparation (for TCRbeta) was performed with unique molecular identifiers. MiXCR, applied by TCRdb to the PCR reads, yields one record per CDR3 protein. The table records 330,000 or so distinct CDR3 sequences, around a tenth of them present only once. Study results and caveats: From surviving recipient T cells and thymic progenitors came the high day-60 TCRbeta diversity observed in some patients. When one year had passed after transplant, most T-cell counts and diversity came from newly produced T cells. Several hundred expanded graft clones reportedly were the source of alpha-beta T cells about two months after transplant.

This clonotype showed up many times. The antigen is undetermined. The sequence was collected from a boy in the first two years of life with acute myeloid leukemia, due to receive a stem cell transplant. The sample consisted of PBMCs, taken before TCRalphabeta/CD19-depleted stem cell transplant.

The CDR3 coding sequence is TGTGCCAGCAGCTCCGGGACGAGGAGGACTAACGAGCAGTACTTC. It codes for CASSSGTRRTNEQYF. The chain couples TRBV13 to TRBJ2-7, with TRBD2 as a possible D gene (6 bases). Trimming pared 4 bases from V and 5 bases from J, leaving 18 bases between. In germline, CDR1 is PRHDT, CDR2 FYEKMQ (reference sequence). The CDR3 contains 15 residues.